Shown below are 14 T cell receptor beta chains from a single sample sequenced in a study of blood T cell repertoires in COVID-19. TCRdb keeps only in-frame clones here, not all; method: immunoSEQ multiplex PCR. The table shows hundreds of thousands of clones, with more than 75% occurring only once. Source material: PBMCs or T cells enriched from blood (not recorded which). The receptors here all came from a woman aged 55-70 years in a cohort exposed to, infected with or recovered from COVID-19 (not recorded which).

V gene TRBV11-2 combines with J gene TRBJ2-7; perhaps TRBD2 as D (6 bases). The CDR3 length is 13 residues. CDR1 and CDR2 (germline): SGHAT, FQNNGV. V was shortened by 1 base and J by 2 bases, with 6 bases between the two germline ends. The CDR3 nucleotides read TGTGCCAGCAGCTTAGGGACTACCTACGAGCAGTACTTC. Translation: CASSLGTTYEQYF.

The rearrangement links TRBV18 to TRBJ2-4, with 15 bases matching TRBD2. V was clipped by 3 bases and J by 0 bases; unmatched bases: 6. CDR3 length equals 19 residues. Germline V gene data show CDR1 as KGHSH and CDR2 as LQKENI. CDR3 protein: CASSPGLAGGKVAKNIQYF. Here the CDR3 DNA reads TGTGCCAGCTCACCCGGACTAGCGGGGGGGAAGGTAGCCAAAAACATTCAGTACTTC.

The chain carries TRBV24-1 and TRBJ2-1; 10 bases map to TRBD2. CDR3 length: 14 amino acids. V was pared by 8 bases and J by 8 bases, with 8 bases of the junction left unmatched. CDR1 and CDR2 from the germline V gene are KGHDR and SFDVKD. For the CDR3, the DNA is TGTGCCACCAAATCTAGCGGGAGATACTATGAGCAGTTCTTC. Residues: CATKSSGRYYEQFF.

This chain links TRBV10-2 with TRBJ1-5, with 7 bases matching TRBD1. With 6 bases clipped from V and 2 bases from J, the junction kept 4 bases outside the gene matches. The CDR3 has 14 amino acids. In germline, CDR1 is WSHSY, CDR2 SAAADI. The CDR3 spells CASRLGQGNQPQHF. The CDR3 DNA reads TGCGCCAGCAGACTCGGACAGGGCAATCAGCCCCAGCATTTT.

The rearrangement joins TRBV18 to TRBJ1-4; TRBD1 matches at 8 bases. CDR1 and CDR2 (germline): KGHSH, LQKENI. The CDR3 has 16 residues. V shed 4 bases and J 2 bases; nucleotides not matched to a gene: 6. The CDR3 coding sequence is TGTGCCAGCTCACGAGACAGGGGACTTACTAATGAAAAACTGTTTTTT. Translation: CASSRDRGLTNEKLFF.

This sequence joins TRBV24-1 and TRBJ1-2, with 7 bases lining up with TRBD1. V dropped 3 bases and J dropped 7; count of bases not matched to a gene: 13. Germline-derived CDR1 and CDR2 are KGHDR and SFDVKD. This CDR3 comprises 16 residues. DNA of the CDR3: TGTGCCACCAGTGATCCGACCCCAACAGGGGTCACTGGCTACACCTTC. Its translation is CATSDPTPTGVTGYTF.

This chain links TRBV21-1 with TRBJ2-1; TRBD2 was called by the table and not checked on the DNA. TRBV21-1 is a pseudogene segment. This CDR3 has 17 residues. The CDR3 sequence is CASGGLAGVGTYNEQFF. DNA of the CDR3: TGTGCCAGCGGGGGACTAGCGGGAGTCGGGACCTACAATGAGCAGTTCTTC.

The J gene is TRBJ1-6, the V gene TRBV30, with TRBD1 matching over 9 bases. The V gene's germline CDR1 is GTSNPN and CDR2 SVGIG (reference sequence). The CDR3 covers 15 residues. J was trimmed by 7 bases and V by 2 bases; bases with no gene match: 6. The CDR3 coding sequence is TGTGCCTGGAGTCACGGGACAGGGAGGAATTCACCCCTCCACTTT. It yields the protein CAWSHGTGRNSPLHF. Together with reference TRBV30 and TRBJ1-6, the CDR3 gives the full variable domain: SQTIHQWPATLVQPVGSPLSLECTVEGTSNPNLYWYRQAAGRGLQLLFYSVGIGQISSEVPQNLSASRPQDRQFILSSKKLLLSDSGFYLCAWSHGTGRNSPLHFGNGTRLTVT.

J is TRBJ1-2 and V is TRBV19; 10 nucleotides agree with TRBD1. This CDR3 has 15 residues. The germline gives CDR1 LNHDA, CDR2 SQIVND (reference sequence). V lost 5 bases and J lost 4; bases outside the gene matches: 7. In DNA form, the CDR3 reads TGTGCCAGTAGTCCCGGGACAGGGGTTGGCTATGGCTACACCTTC. It specifies CASSPGTGVGYGYTF.

The chain uses TRBV11-2 and TRBJ2-7, with D possibly matching TRBD2 (5 bases). Looked up from germline, CDR1 is SGHAT and CDR2 is FQNNGV. With 2 bases removed from V and 0 bases from J, the gap between germline ends came to 11 bases. This CDR3 is built from 15 residues. DNA for the CDR3: TGTGCCAGCAGCTTATTACCGGACTTCTCCTACGAGCAGTACTTC. Protein product: CASSLLPDFSYEQYF.

The CDR3 coding sequence is TGCGCCAGCAGCTTGGCAGGGGGCCAGGGAGATACGCAGTATTTT. Amino acids: CASSLAGGQGDTQYF. The V call is TRBV5-1, the J call TRBJ2-3; 8 bases fit TRBD1. This CDR3 region has 15 residues. Germline-derived CDR1 and CDR2 are SGHRS and YFSETQ. J was trimmed by 5 bases and V by 0 bases; bases with no gene match: 5.

The V gene is TRBV24-1, the J gene TRBJ2-1; D possibly corresponds to TRBD2 (6 bases). Deletions cut 5 bases from V and 16 bases from J, with 17 bases between. CDR3 length equals 12 residues. In germline, CDR1 is KGHDR, CDR2 SFDVKD. The DNA of the CDR3 is TGTGCCACCAGTGCGACTAGTCTCCCCCTCTTCTTC. It translates to CATSATSLPLFF.

Here the CDR3 DNA reads TGCGCCAGCAGTGCCTCGGTCACAGATACGCAGTATTTT. Its translation is CASSASVTDTQYF. The chain links TRBV10-1 to TRBJ2-3; D is unclear. CDR3 length: 13 residues. CDR1 WNHNN and CDR2 SYGVQD come from the germline V gene (reference sequence). The V gene lost 4 bases and the J gene lost 2 bases, with 7 bases spanning the gap.

V is TRBV5-6 and J is TRBJ1-3; maybe TRBD1 (5 bases). The CDR3 spans 15 residues. The V end lost 0 bases, the J end lost 4 bases, and 11 bases lay between the germline ends. CDR1 and CDR2 from the germline V gene are SGHDT and YYEEEE. The CDR3 DNA follows: TGTGCCAGCAGCTTGGGCGGGGGAGGCGGAAACACCATATATTTT. It is translated as CASSLGGGGGNTIYF. The full variable domain, completed using reference TRBV5-6 and TRBJ1-3, is DAGVTQSPTHLIKTRGQQVTLRCSPKSGHDTVSWYQQALGQGPQFIFQYYEEEERQRGNFPDRFSGHQFPNYSSELNVNALLLGDSALYLCASSLGGGGGNTIYFGEGSWLTVV.